The 30 T cell receptor beta chains in this list originate from one sample, sequenced in a study of blood T cells in healthy people across ages. It was with a sample-barcoded 5' primer and a J-beta primer mix that a second PCR of roughly 6 to 12 cycles was run. Each CDR3 protein is one row after TCRdb ran MiXCR on the 5' RACE reads. Of roughly 560,000 distinct CDR3 sequences listed, 20% to 30% are singletons. These data also featured in a second study, about T cells of mothers and their children.

The specimen sequenced was blood. Every receptor here comes from a boy aged 5-17 years in good health.

The chain employs TRBV24-1 and TRBJ2-3, with D uncertain. The CDR3 consists of 13 residues. Germline V gene data show CDR1 as KGHDR and CDR2 as SFDVKD. Trimming left V 0 bases short and J 1 base short, with 1 base between. The CDR3 nucleotides are TGTGCCACCAGTGATTTGGGCACAGATACGCAGTATTTT. It encodes CATSDLGTDTQYF.

This chain joins TRBV3-1 and TRBJ1-1; possibly TRBD1 for D (5 bases). Germline CDR1 reads LGHDT; CDR2 reads YNNKEL (reference sequence). V gave up 4 bases and J gave up 11 bases, with 23 bases separating them. The CDR3 has 15 residues. CDR3 in DNA: TGTGCCAGCAGCCCTTTAGGGACTTCAGCCAGAAGGGCTTTCTTT. Residues: CASSPLGTSARRAFF.

The table lists this clonotype with many counts. The chain is built from TRBV7-2 and TRBJ1-2; 9 bases align to TRBD1. CDR3 length equals 14 residues. Germline CDR1 reads SGHTA; CDR2 reads FQGNSA. Trimming removed 5 bases from V and 2 bases from J; junction bases left unmatched: 3. The CDR3 loop is CASSPDRGNYGYTF. The CDR3 nucleotides read TGTGCCAGCAGCCCGGACAGGGGAAACTATGGCTACACCTTC.

V gene TRBV11-2 combines with J gene TRBJ2-5; possibly TRBD2 for D (7 bases). Germline V gene sequence: CDR1 SGHAT, CDR2 FQNNGV. V was cut by 0 bases and J by 11 bases, with 13 bases left in between. The CDR3 length is 13 residues. This CDR3 is CASSLDRGAGQYF. Written as DNA, the CDR3 is TGTGCCAGCAGCTTAGATCGGGGGGCGGGACAGTACTTC.

The chain combines TRBV19 with TRBJ2-4; D is possibly TRBD1 (6 bases). This CDR3 comprises 13 residues. Trimming left V 3 bases short and J 6 bases short, with 9 bases between. Germline CDR1 is LNHDA and CDR2 is SQIVND (reference sequence). CDR3 residues: CASSIKDRNIQYF. CDR3 DNA: TGTGCCAGTAGTATCAAGGACAGAAACATTCAGTACTTC.

This clonotype appeared a few times. The chain couples TRBV4-2 to TRBJ2-3; 7 nucleotides match TRBD2. The CDR3 has 17 residues. Germline CDR1 and CDR2: LGHNA and YNFKEQ. V was clipped by 4 bases and J by 3 bases; unmatched bases: 13. CDR3: CASSPRDGGGSTDTQYF. The CDR3 coding sequence is TGTGCCAGCAGCCCAAGGGATGGCGGGGGTAGTACAGATACGCAGTATTTT.

The V gene is TRBV20-1, the J gene TRBJ2-5; D uncertain. The CDR3 totals 13 residues. Looked up from germline, CDR1 is DFQATT and CDR2 is SNEGSKA (reference sequence). V shed 0 bases and J shed 4 bases, with 9 bases lying between them. The CDR3 is CSARESGPETQYF. CDR3 sequence (DNA): TGCAGTGCTAGAGAATCCGGGCCAGAGACCCAGTACTTC.

In its sample, this clonotype was seen a few times. Here the CDR3 omits its conserved ending phenylalanine or tryptophan, so a read error is the likely source. The V gene is TRBV5-1, the J gene TRBJ2-6; TRBD1 aligns across 7 bases. V dropped 3 bases and J dropped 0; count of bases not matched to a gene: 3. CDR3 size: 16 residues. CDR1 and CDR2 from the germline V gene are SGHRS and YFSETQ. The CDR3 region has the DNA TGCGCCAGCAGCTCCGACAGGGTCTCTGGGGCCAACGTCCTGACTTAC. Encoded protein: CASSSDRVSGANVLTY.

This rearrangement joins TRBV4-1 to TRBJ1-1; no reliable D call. Between the trimmed V and J ends, which lost 0 bases and 2 bases, there was a span of 13 bases. The CDR3 consists of 16 residues. The germline V gene encodes CDR1 MGHRA and CDR2 YSYEKL. The CDR3 spells CASSQDSVGLNTEAFF. As DNA, the CDR3 is TGCGCCAGCAGCCAAGATTCTGTTGGACTTAACACTGAAGCTTTCTTT.

The rearrangement joins TRBV29-1 to TRBJ2-2; possibly TRBD2 for D (5 bases). Germline loops: CDR1 SQVTM, CDR2 ANQGSEA. This CDR3 region has 14 residues. The V gene lost 3 bases and the J gene lost 0 bases, with 8 bases spanning the gap. Here the CDR3 DNA reads TGCAGCGTTGAGAAGCGGTCGAACACCGGGGAGCTGTTTTTT. The encoded protein is CSVEKRSNTGELFF.

This clonotype came up a few times. The chain couples TRBV29-1 to TRBJ2-2; no clear D. CDR3 length: 12 residues. CDR1 SQVTM and CDR2 ANQGSEA come from the germline V gene. Trimming took off 4 bases at V and 6 bases at J, with 9 bases between the two ends. The DNA for the CDR3 is TGCAGCGTTGTCCCAGGCCCCGGGGAGCTGTTTTTT. Translated, it gives CSVVPGPGELFF.

This clonotype occurred a few times. The V gene is TRBV5-1, the J gene TRBJ2-2, with unresolved D. V was trimmed by 5 bases and J by 8 bases, leaving 13 bases between them. The V gene's germline CDR1 is SGHRS and CDR2 YFSETQ. The CDR3 extends over 13 amino acids. The CDR3 loop reads CASRGPTLGELFF. For the CDR3, the DNA is TGCGCCAGCAGAGGTCCAACTCTGGGGGAGCTGTTTTTT.

The chain carries TRBV20-1 and TRBJ1-5; 9 bases fit TRBD1. J was trimmed by 6 bases and V by 6 bases; bases with no gene match: 9. The CDR3 runs 14 residues. CDR1 is DFQATT and CDR2 is SNEGSKA in the germline V gene (reference sequence). This CDR3 reads CSAAPGTGTQPQHF. For the CDR3, the DNA is TGCAGTGCCGCACCCGGGACAGGGACTCAGCCCCAGCATTTT.

The genes are TRBV3-1 and TRBJ2-2; 12 bases map to TRBD2. J lost 6 bases, V lost 0 bases, and 8 bases had no gene match. This CDR3 has 18 amino acids. The germline CDR1 and CDR2 sequences are LGHDT and YNNKEL (reference sequence). As DNA, the CDR3 is TGTGCCAGCAGCCAAGATACCGAACTAGCGGGAGGATCCGGGGAGCTGTTTTTT. The encoded protein is CASSQDTELAGGSGELFF.

This chain links TRBV29-1 with TRBJ2-7; the D gene is possibly TRBD1 (6 bases). V shed 8 bases and J shed 0 bases, with 14 bases lying between them. The CDR3 runs 13 residues. In germline, CDR1 is SQVTM, CDR2 ANQGSEA. The CDR3 is CSIYRAHSYEQYF. The CDR3 region has the DNA TGCAGCATATACAGGGCCCACTCCTACGAGCAGTACTTC.

In its sample, this clonotype was seen a few times. The V call is TRBV4-3, the J call TRBJ2-7; D is unclear. The ends were cut back, 0 bases at V and 3 bases at J, with 12 bases in the middle. The germline gives CDR1 LGHNA, CDR2 YSLEER. The CDR3 extends over 15 amino acids. The CDR3 here is CASSQDSLGDYEQYF. The DNA for the CDR3 is TGCGCCAGCAGCCAAGATAGTCTAGGAGACTACGAGCAGTACTTC.

The genes are TRBV28 and TRBJ2-5; D is undetermined. Trimming stripped 3 bases from V and 1 base from J, with 12 bases between. The CDR3 sequence is 15 residues long. Germline CDR1 is MDHEN and CDR2 is SYDVKM. As DNA, the CDR3 is TGTGCCAGCAGTTTCGTAGGAGATGGCCAAGAGACCCAGTACTTC. Its translation is CASSFVGDGQETQYF.

V is TRBV6-5 and J is TRBJ1-2; D is uncertain. V gave up 0 bases and J gave up 6 bases, with 11 bases separating them. The CDR3 has 14 residues. Germline V CDR1 and CDR2: MNHEY, SVGAGI. The CDR3 protein is CASSYSTAAHGYTF. CDR3 in DNA: TGTGCCAGCAGTTACTCGACGGCAGCCCATGGCTACACCTTC.

The V and J genes are TRBV4-1 and TRBJ2-1; 10 bases are a match to TRBD2. V lost 4 bases, J lost 8 bases, and 11 bases stayed unmatched. The V gene's germline CDR1 is MGHRA and CDR2 YSYEKL. The CDR3 is made up of 16 amino acids. The CDR3 DNA follows: TGCGCCAGCAGCCTCCAGAGCGGGAGGGCCTCCCATGAGCAGTTCTTC. This encodes CASSLQSGRASHEQFF.

This clonotype showed up just a few times. The genes are TRBV7-2 and TRBJ2-5; D may correspond to TRBD1 or TRBD2 (5 bases each). Germline loops: CDR1 SGHTA, CDR2 FQGNSA. Trimming left V 5 bases short and J 5 bases short, with 21 bases between. This CDR3 contains 16 residues. CDR3 DNA sequence: TGTGCCAGCAGCCCCCCGGACACATTCTGGAGGGAGACCCAGTACTTC. This gives the protein CASSPPDTFWRETQYF.

The chain links TRBV10-3 to TRBJ2-5; 9 bases agree with TRBD2. This CDR3 is built from 13 residues. Germline V CDR1 and CDR2: ENHRY, SYGVKD. The ends lost 10 bases at V and 5 bases at J; junction bases unmatched: 8. The CDR3 DNA reads TGTGCCACCACCCCTGGACTAGCGGAGACCCAGTACTTC. This sequence encodes CATTPGLAETQYF.

This clonotype has a handful of counts. The V gene is TRBV28, the J gene TRBJ2-3, with a weak D call TRBD2 (6 bases). Trimming took 2 bases from V and 4 from J, leaving 7 bases between them. This CDR3 is built from 13 residues. Germline V gives CDR1 MDHEN, CDR2 SYDVKM. The CDR3 sequence: CASSLASADTQYF. The CDR3 DNA sequence: TGTGCCAGCAGTTTAGCTAGCGCAGATACGCAGTATTTT.

The chain couples TRBV5-1 to TRBJ2-7; possibly TRBD1 for D (5 bases). Germline V CDR1 and CDR2: SGHRS, YFSETQ. This CDR3 spans 14 amino acids. Deletions cut 7 bases from V and 2 bases from J, with 16 bases between. The CDR3 sequence: CASGIEGVTYEQYF. The CDR3 DNA is TGCGCCAGCGGAATTGAAGGGGTAACCTACGAGCAGTACTTC.

Details on this clonotype: This may come from a read error, since a much larger clone is one base off. The CDR3 region is CASSSGQGDYEQYF. CDR3 bases: TGCGCCAGCAGCTCGGGACAGGGGGACTACGAGCAGTACTTC. This sequence joins TRBV5-1 and TRBJ2-7; 11 bases fit TRBD1. The CDR3 runs 14 residues. V lost 3 bases and J lost 3; bases outside the gene matches: 2. Looked up from germline, CDR1 is SGHRS and CDR2 is YFSETQ.

This clonotype appeared many times. J is TRBJ2-5 and V is TRBV3-1, with D maybe TRBD2 (5 bases). Germline CDR1 reads LGHDT; CDR2 reads YNNKEL (reference sequence). Trimming removed 5 bases at V and 0 bases at J, with 7 bases between. The CDR3 is 13 residues long. CDR3 sequence reads: CASSSTNQETQYF. For the CDR3, the DNA is TGTGCCAGCAGCTCGACTAACCAAGAGACCCAGTACTTC.

The chain carries TRBV2 and TRBJ2-7; D is unresolved. Per germline, CDR1 SNHLY and CDR2 FYNNEI. The CDR3 has 13 amino acids. V gave up 1 base and J gave up 3 bases, with 7 bases separating them. CDR3 DNA: TGTGCCAGCAGTGAAGAGGGTTACTACGAGCAGTACTTC. Residues: CASSEEGYYEQYF.

The CDR3 sequence: CSVVRDIAETQYF. CDR3 sequence (DNA): TGCAGCGTTGTTCGGGACATCGCGGAGACCCAGTACTTC. The chain joins TRBV29-1 to TRBJ2-5; TRBD1 is a possible D gene (6 bases). CDR3 length: 13 amino acids. Trimming took 4 bases from V and 5 from J, leaving 14 bases between them. Germline-derived CDR1 and CDR2 are SQVTM and ANQGSEA.

This chain uses TRBV29-1 with TRBJ2-2; 10 nucleotides align to TRBD1. V dropped 4 bases and J dropped 5; count of bases not matched to a gene: 1. The CDR3 loop spans 13 amino acids. Germline lookup yields CDR1 SQVTM and CDR2 ANQGSEA. The CDR3 DNA reads TGCAGCGTTGCGGACAGGGGGACCGGGGAGCTGTTTTTT. This gives the protein CSVADRGTGELFF.

This clonotype was counted only a few times. V is TRBV4-3 and J is TRBJ2-5, with D possibly TRBD2 on 5 matching bases. The J call may be incorrect, as the DNA end agrees better with TRBJ2-7. Germline V lookup: CDR1 LGHNA, CDR2 YSLEER. The CDR3 consists of 15 residues. CDR3 DNA: TGCGCCAGCAGCCTTGGGCGGGCGATAACCTACGAGCAGTACTTC. Its translation: CASSLGRAITYEQYF.

The gene calls are TRBV5-6 and TRBJ2-3; D remains ambiguous. There are 15 residues in the CDR3. In germline, CDR1 is SGHDT, CDR2 YYEEEE. Trimming stripped 4 bases from V and 6 bases from J, with 18 bases between. CDR3 amino acids: CASSTLKYGRDTQYF. The CDR3 bases are TGTGCCAGCAGCACCCTCAAATACGGCCGGGATACGCAGTATTTT.